This T cell receptor beta chain was captured by sequencing in a study of CD8 T cells in Susac syndrome. CDR1 and CDR2 (germline): MGHRA, YSYEKL. V lost 0 bases, J lost 7 bases, and 16 bases lay in between. This CDR3 contains 16 residues. With random hexamers, roughly 0.45 to 1 ug RNA was reverse transcribed. The method of amplification for TCR beta CDR3 was immunoSEQ multiplex PCR, covering 54 Vbeta and 13 Jbeta. TCRdb used MiXCR to reprocess the immunoSEQ multiplex PCR reads, holding one entry per CDR3 protein. The data contain 140,000 or so distinct CDR3 sequences, around 94% of them singletons. V and J are TRBV4-1 and TRBJ2-1; D is possibly TRBD2 (5 bases). Source material: CD4+ T cells from PBMCs. The clonotype was recovered from a human donor in good health. The CDR3 sequence is CASSQESQPGLNEQFF. In DNA form, the CDR3 reads TGCGCCAGCAGCCAAGAGTCGCAACCGGGGTTGAATGAGCAGTTCTTC.